A single sample gave rise to the 32 T cell receptor beta chains below, sequenced in a study of CD8+CD57+ T cells in acquired aplastic anemia. Those patients picked for sequencing had displayed CD8+CD57+ cell expansion on flow cytometry. According to the study, genomic DNA was the template for TCR beta VDJ and CDR3 profiling. TCRdb analysed the reads with MiXCR anew, one entry per CDR3 protein. The sample shows about 200,000 distinct CDR3 sequences, 55% to 65% of them seen only once. The sample consisted of sorted CD4+, CD8+, or CD8+CD57+ T cells (not recorded which) from PBMCs. The receptors stem from a human donor with aplastic anemia.

The chain joins TRBV24-1 to TRBJ1-1; maybe TRBD1 (6 bases). Deletions cut 2 bases from V and 6 bases from J, with 12 bases between. Germline V gene lookup returns CDR1 KGHDR and CDR2 SFDVKD. The CDR3 loop spans 14 amino acids. CDR3 loop: CATSDSNRVSEAFF. DNA of the CDR3: TGTGCCACCAGTGATTCGAACAGGGTTTCTGAAGCTTTCTTT.

The rearrangement uses TRBV15 and TRBJ2-3, with D perhaps TRBD1 (6 bases). The CDR3 extends over 16 amino acids. Per germline, CDR1 LNHNV and CDR2 YYDKDF (reference sequence). The V end lost 0 bases, the J end lost 0 bases, and 10 bases lay between the germline ends. CDR3 DNA: TGTGCCACCAGCAGAGATCGAAGGGGGAGCACAGATACGCAGTATTTT. Its protein product is CATSRDRRGSTDTQYF. Together with reference TRBV15 and TRBJ2-3, the CDR3 gives the full variable domain: DAMVIQNPRYQVTQFGKPVTLSCSQTLNHNVMYWYQQKSSQAPKLLFHYYDKDFNNEADTPDNFQSRRPNTSFCFLDIRSPGLGDTAMYLCATSRDRRGSTDTQYFGPGTRLTVL.

The J gene is TRBJ1-2, the V gene TRBV7-6, with D perhaps matching TRBD1 (5 bases). Trimming took 1 base from V and 2 from J, leaving 11 bases between them. The CDR3 has 15 amino acids. Germline V gives CDR1 SGHVS, CDR2 FNYEAQ. The CDR3 here is CASSLGGGANYGYTF. The CDR3 nucleotides are TGTGCCAGCAGCTTAGGCGGAGGGGCCAACTATGGCTACACCTTC.

This chain links TRBV2 with TRBJ2-3, with D uncertain. Germline CDR1 and CDR2: SNHLY and FYNNEI. The V gene lost 5 bases and the J gene lost 1 base, with 10 bases spanning the gap. CDR3 length equals 14 residues. DNA of the CDR3: TGTGCCAGCAGTTCGGTTACCGGCACAGATACGCAGTATTTT. Residues: CASSSVTGTDTQYF.

This chain links TRBV9 with TRBJ2-7, with D perhaps assigned TRBD1 or TRBD2 (5 bases each). Germline V gene data show CDR1 as SGDLS and CDR2 as YYNGEE. V was clipped by 0 bases and J by 0 bases, with 7 bases between them. CDR3 length equals 14 residues. The CDR3 coding sequence is TGTGCCAGCAGCGTAGCGGGGCGCTCCTACGAGCAGTACTTC. It specifies CASSVAGRSYEQYF.

The chain uses TRBV7-3 and TRBJ2-6; no firm D call. Trimming shortened V by 1 base and J by 2 bases, and 9 bases separated the two germline ends. Germline V gene data show CDR1 as SGHTA and CDR2 as FQGTGA. This CDR3 has 16 residues. The CDR3 loop reads CASSLSRGAGANVLTF. Written as DNA, the CDR3 is TGTGCCAGCAGCTTAAGTCGCGGCGCTGGGGCCAACGTCCTGACTTTC.

This clonotype was observed a single time. The CDR3 bases are TGTGCCAGCAGCCCGCTCCCCTACCATACGCAGTATTTT. Translated: CASSPLPYHTQYF. The chain couples TRBV11-3 to TRBJ2-3; D call uncertain. This CDR3 is 13 amino acids long. The germline V and J ends were trimmed by 5 bases and 7 bases, with 13 bases remaining between them. Germline loops: CDR1 SGHNT, CDR2 YENEEA.

The chain uses TRBV19 and TRBJ1-1; 7 bases align to TRBD1. CDR3 length: 15 residues. V lost 2 bases, J lost 0 bases, and 3 bases stayed unmatched. Germline values: CDR1 LNHDA, CDR2 SQIVND (reference sequence). Here the CDR3 reads CASSIRGQLNTEAFF. The CDR3 DNA sequence: TGTGCCAGTAGTATAAGGGGACAGCTGAACACTGAAGCTTTCTTT.

This chain links TRBV15 with TRBJ1-1, with 8 bases identical to TRBD1. Germline CDR1 is LNHNV and CDR2 is YYDKDF (reference sequence). This CDR3 is 16 amino acids long. The ends lost 0 bases at V and 1 base at J; junction bases unmatched: 4. The CDR3: CATSRDHGQGNTEAFF. In DNA, the CDR3 is TGTGCCACCAGCAGAGATCATGGACAGGGGAACACTGAAGCTTTCTTT.

The chain has TRBV7-2 and TRBJ2-7; D is possibly TRBD1 or TRBD2 (5 bases each). The length of the CDR3 is 13 residues. In germline, CDR1 is SGHTA, CDR2 FQGNSA. Trimming took off 2 bases at V and 7 bases at J, with 12 bases between the two ends. CDR3 amino acids: CASSLMQGGEQYF. In nucleotides, the CDR3 is TGTGCCAGCAGCTTAATGCAGGGCGGGGAGCAGTACTTC.

The genes are TRBV29-1 and TRBJ1-1, with D unresolved. CDR3 size: 13 residues. Looked up from germline, CDR1 is SQVTM and CDR2 is ANQGSEA. V lost 2 bases and J 4 bases, leaving 11 bases between the germline ends. This CDR3 reads CSVEYVTGTEAFF. CDR3 in DNA: TGCAGCGTTGAATACGTAACGGGCACTGAAGCTTTCTTT. The full variable domain, completed using reference TRBV29-1 and TRBJ1-1, is SAVISQKPSRDICQRGTSLTIQCQVDSQVTMMFWYRQQPGQSLTLIATANQGSEATYESGFVIDKFPISRPNLTFSTLTVSNMSPEDSSIYLCSVEYVTGTEAFFGQGTRLTVV.

This clonotype has at least ten counts. The V gene is TRBV12-5, the J gene TRBJ2-2; 10 positions agree with TRBD2. The CDR3 consists of 15 residues. Germline V gene sequence: CDR1 LGHNT, CDR2 FRNRAP. Trimming took 2 bases from V and 7 from J; bases not matched to a gene: 4. The CDR3, as DNA: TGTGCTAGTGGTTTGAGGCTAGCGGGGGTCGGGGAGCTGTTTTTT. Translation gives CASGLRLAGVGELFF.

This chain links TRBV20-1 with TRBJ2-7, with D possibly being TRBD2 (6 bases). The length of the CDR3 is 15 residues. The V end lost 0 bases, the J end lost 0 bases, and 12 bases lay between the germline ends. The germline CDR1 and CDR2 sequences are DFQATT and SNEGSKA (reference sequence). The CDR3 protein is CSARDLGRDSYEQYF. Written as DNA, the CDR3 is TGCAGTGCTAGAGATCTGGGGCGGGACTCCTACGAGCAGTACTTC.

The chain recombines TRBV25-1 with TRBJ1-2; D perhaps matches TRBD1 (5 bases). CDR1 and CDR2 from the germline V gene are MGHDK and SYGVNS. The V end lost 4 bases, the J end lost 7 bases, and 19 bases lay between the germline ends. This CDR3 contains 15 residues. Here the CDR3 DNA reads TGTGCCAGCAGTGCCGGGGGGGAAGGGAAAGGTGGCTACACCTTC. Amino acid sequence: CASSAGGEGKGGYTF.

This chain joins TRBV10-3 and TRBJ2-2, with D unclear. CDR1 and CDR2 from the germline V gene are ENHRY and SYGVKD. The CDR3 sequence is 15 residues long. V was cut by 4 bases and J by 3 bases, with 12 bases left in between. The CDR3 DNA reads as TGTGCCATCAGTGGGTCGGGTACTTACACCGGGGAGCTGTTTTTT. Translation gives CAISGSGTYTGELFF.

The chain uses TRBV6-5 and TRBJ1-5; D is possibly TRBD1 (5 bases). In germline, CDR1 is MNHEY, CDR2 SVGAGI. This CDR3 region has 17 residues. The V and J ends lost 5 bases and 4 bases respectively, with 21 bases between them. CDR3 residues: CASSDIGGGVRNQPQHF. In nucleotides, the CDR3 is TGTGCCAGCAGTGATATTGGGGGGGGTGTCAGGAATCAGCCCCAGCATTTT.

The CDR3 bases are TGTGCCAGCAGTTTAACAGGGAGCTCCTATAATTCACCCCTCCACTTT. It specifies CASSLTGSSYNSPLHF. The gene calls are TRBV2 and TRBJ1-6, with D perhaps TRBD1 (6 bases). V gave up 5 bases and J gave up 0 bases, with 11 bases separating them. Germline V gives CDR1 SNHLY, CDR2 FYNNEI. This CDR3 region has 16 residues.

This rearrangement joins TRBV7-9 to TRBJ1-2; a weak D match, TRBD1 (5 bases). This CDR3 spans 14 amino acids. The germline V and J ends were trimmed by 1 base and 2 bases, with 8 bases remaining between them. Germline V gene data show CDR1 as SEHNR and CDR2 as FQNEAQ (reference sequence). The CDR3 is CASSLGGGNYGYTF. The CDR3 coding sequence is TGTGCCAGCAGCTTAGGGGGGGGAAACTATGGCTACACCTTC.

About this clonotype: A read error may account for a junction end that differs from germline. The chain recombines TRBV20-1 with TRBJ2-7; 7 bases match TRBD1. The CDR3 consists of 14 residues. The germline gives CDR1 DFQATT, CDR2 SNEGSKA (reference sequence). CDR3 sequence reads: CSARDRDRPYEKYF. As DNA, the CDR3 is TGCAGTGCTAGAGACCGGGACAGACCCTACGAGAAGTACTTC.

The V gene is TRBV29-1, the J gene TRBJ2-1, with D possibly called TRBD1 or TRBD2 (5 bases each). CDR3 length: 13 amino acids. CDR1 and CDR2 (germline): SQVTM, ANQGSEA. Trimming shortened V by 4 bases and J by 8 bases, and 15 bases separated the two germline ends. The CDR3 DNA sequence: TGCAGCGTTGTAGGACTGGGGGTGGATGAGCAGTTCTTC. Translation gives CSVVGLGVDEQFF.

This clonotype showed up many times. The chain couples TRBV20-1 to TRBJ2-3; 12 bases are shared with TRBD2. Trimming took 1 base from V and 5 from J; bases not matched to a gene: 10. Germline CDR1 reads DFQATT; CDR2 reads SNEGSKA (reference sequence). The CDR3 has 17 amino acids. DNA for the CDR3: TGCAGTGCTAGAGGCTTCGTGTCTAGCGGGGGGGTAGATACGCAGTATTTT. This codes for CSARGFVSSGGVDTQYF.

This clonotype was picked up one time. The chain links TRBV7-3 to TRBJ2-5; 11 nucleotides agree with TRBD2. Trimming cost V 6 bases and J 0 bases; bases outside gene matches: 6. Germline V gives CDR1 SGHTA, CDR2 FQGTGA. The CDR3 extends over 16 amino acids. The CDR3 is CASSLPGLADQETQYF. The CDR3 nucleotides are TGTGCCAGCAGTTTACCGGGACTAGCGGACCAAGAGACCCAGTACTTC.

This chain uses TRBV7-6 with TRBJ2-2; 8 bases align to TRBD2. The CDR3 is 15 amino acids. The V gene's germline CDR1 is SGHVS and CDR2 FNYEAQ. V shed 4 bases and J 1 base; nucleotides not matched to a gene: 2. The CDR3 is CASSSLAGNTGELFF. CDR3 nucleotide sequence: TGTGCCAGCAGCTCTCTAGCGGGGAACACCGGGGAGCTGTTTTTT.

The chain is built from TRBV20-1 and TRBJ1-1; 7 bases agree with TRBD1. The germline gives CDR1 DFQATT, CDR2 SNEGSKA (reference sequence). The CDR3 contains 11 residues. Trimming removed 6 bases from V and 10 bases from J; junction bases left unmatched: 8. The CDR3 protein is CSARQGTGAFF. The CDR3 region has the DNA TGCAGTGCGCGACAGGGAACGGGAGCTTTCTTT.

To note about this clonotype: At one of its ends the junction is not consistent with the germline gene, which may arise from a read error. V usage is TRBV12-3 or TRBV12-4 and J usage is TRBJ2-1; 11 bases are shared with TRBD1. This CDR3 spans 14 amino acids. The CDR3 DNA sequence: TGCGCCAGCAGTTTAGGACAGGGGGCCGTTGAGCAGTTCTTC. It yields the protein CASSLGQGAVEQFF.

Points on this clonotype: The CDR3 ends on some other residue instead of the conserved phenylalanine or tryptophan, so this is likely a read error. The chain has TRBV9 and TRBJ2-7, with TRBD2 as a possible D gene (5 bases). The ends were cut back, 4 bases at V and 5 bases at J, with 22 bases in the middle. This CDR3 has 16 amino acids. CDR1 is SGDLS and CDR2 is YYNGEE in the germline V gene. CDR3 sequence (DNA): TGTGCCAGCAGCCCAGGAGGACGTCCGGGCATCCACGAGCAGTACTTA. Amino acid sequence: CASSPGGRPGIHEQYL.

The chain has TRBV20-1 and TRBJ1-5; D is uncertain. This CDR3 region has 12 residues. V was pared by 4 bases and J by 1 base, with 5 bases between. Germline CDR1 and CDR2: DFQATT and SNEGSKA (reference sequence). The CDR3 coding sequence is TGCAGTGCTAAGATCAGCAATCAGCCCCAGCATTTT. This gives the protein CSAKISNQPQHF.

The chain joins TRBV12-3 or TRBV12-4 to TRBJ2-3; weak D call: TRBD1 (6 bases). Trimming left V 6 bases short and J 6 bases short, with 10 bases between. This CDR3 spans 12 amino acids. CDR3 DNA sequence: TGTGCCAGCAGGTACAGGGAGGATACGCAGTATTTT. It codes for CASRYREDTQYF.

The rearrangement links TRBV2 to TRBJ2-7; 14 bases match TRBD2. With V trimmed by 5 bases and J by 4 bases, 13 bases remained unmatched. The CDR3 sequence is 18 residues long. Germline assignment: CDR1 SNHLY and CDR2 FYNNEI. CDR3 loop: CASSYSIGTSGSTYEQYF. The CDR3 region has the DNA TGTGCCAGCAGTTACTCGATTGGGACTAGCGGGAGTACGTACGAGCAGTACTTC.

This clonotype was recorded once. The chain employs TRBV11-2 and TRBJ2-5, with 7 bases matching TRBD1. The CDR3 sequence is 14 residues long. Germline lookup yields CDR1 SGHAT and CDR2 FQNNGV. Trimming at V came to 5 bases and at J to 4 bases, leaving 7 bases not matched to a gene. The CDR3 reads CASSQTGMPETQYF. The CDR3 DNA sequence: TGTGCCAGCAGCCAGACAGGGATGCCAGAGACCCAGTACTTC. Combining the CDR3 with reference TRBV11-2 and TRBJ2-5 gives the whole variable domain EAGVAQSPRYKIIEKRQSVAFWCNPISGHATLYWYQQILGQGPKLLIQFQNNGVVDDSQLPKDRFSAERLKGVDSTLKIQPAKLEDSAVYLCASSQTGMPETQYFGPGTRLLVL.

This clonotype was detected only once. The V and J genes are TRBV30 and TRBJ2-7, with a weak D call TRBD1 (6 bases). Between the trimmed V and J ends, which lost 4 bases and 2 bases, there was a span of 15 bases. CDR1 GTSNPN and CDR2 SVGIG come from the germline V gene (reference sequence). The CDR3 runs 14 residues. The chain's CDR3 is CAWTYRAGPYEQYF. The CDR3 nucleotides read TGTGCCTGGACCTACAGGGCGGGCCCCTACGAGCAGTACTTC.

This clonotype has a handful of counts. The chain carries TRBV5-1 and TRBJ2-5; 16 nucleotides line up with TRBD2. The CDR3 is 17 residues long. Germline V CDR1 and CDR2: SGHRS, YFSETQ. The V and J ends lost 3 bases and 5 bases, in that order; junction bases with no gene match: 7. CDR3 in amino acids: CASSWPGTSGRVETQYF. The CDR3 coding sequence is TGCGCCAGCAGCTGGCCCGGGACTAGCGGGAGGGTGGAGACCCAGTACTTC.